This T cell receptor (beta chain) was profiled in a study of blood T cell repertoires in COVID-19. Study as a whole: Sites across the United States, Italy and Spain contributed samples from acute and convalescent COVID-19. PBMCs, B-cell-depleted T cells, or T cells were the source of the cDNA or gDNA that made up the material.

Authors' methods: Amplified reference gene primers provided the basis for estimating nucleated cell counts. Clones were read by immunoSEQ multiplex PCR, and TCRdb kept only the in-frame ones, dropping some. The DNA gave D and trimming, while V, J and clone size come from that table. The sample holds 120,000 to 150,000 clones; 84% are singletons and the top ten take 38%. The sequenced material came from peripheral blood. The receptor was isolated from a human donor in a cohort sampled during active COVID-19.

For the CDR3, the DNA is TGCAGCGTTCAGCCGGGACTTCAAGAGACCCAGTACTTC. It yields the protein CSVQPGLQETQYF. This chain connects TRBV29-1 to TRBJ2-5, with a tentative D call TRBD2 (6 bases). The V gene lost 5 bases and the J gene lost 2 bases, with 12 bases spanning the gap. The germline gives CDR1 SQVTM, CDR2 ANQGSEA. This CDR3 has 13 amino acids.